This T cell receptor beta chain was recorded in a study of identical twins. General study findings and limits: Within cord blood, abundant beta clonotypes carried fewer insertions, but memory repertoires showed no such trend. Cross-sectional statistical analysis was relied on for the conclusions, without the same donors being followed.

With V trimmed by 5 bases and J by 1 base, 3 bases remained unmatched. Germline CDR1 and CDR2: SQVTM and ANQGSEA. The CDR3 consists of 14 residues. After template switching added a universal primer site, the resulting cDNA carried unique molecular identifiers. Each CDR3 protein gets one entry after TCRdb re-called the 5' RACE reads with MiXCR. The sample shows 450,000 to 600,000 distinct CDR3 sequences, approximately 20% of them seen only once. As regards this clonotype: The antigen is undetermined.

The sample was also reused in another study, on yellow fever vaccine responses in identical twins.

The chain carries TRBV29-1 and TRBJ2-2, with 8 bases that match TRBD2. Sequenced: CD4+ T cells sorted from blood. The TCR was taken from a woman aged 18-30 years in good health. CDR3 bases: TGCAGCGTTAACGCGGGGGGGAACACCGGGGAGCTGTTTTTT. It codes for CSVNAGGNTGELFF.